This is a list of T cell receptor beta chains from one sample in a study of regulatory T cells in long-lasting Graves disease. TCRdb re-analysed the multiplex PCR reads in MiXCR, keeping a single row per CDR3 protein. The profile covers hundreds of thousands of distinct CDR3 sequences, with approximately 13% appearing a single time and 10% taken by the ten largest. These same records also appear under a second study, on T cells in Graves' hyperthyroidism and ophthalmopathy.

The starting material was peripheral blood mononuclear cells (PBMCs), obtained at new diagnosis, from a patient treated with antithyroid drugs. The receptors derive from a man aged 25 to 40 with Graves disease. CDR3s include the opening cysteine and the closing phenylalanine or tryptophan. Fields, in order: clone size, D gene, V gene, J gene, CDR3 protein, CDR3 DNA. A D gene is named only where the DNA matches it firmly. Size is omitted from some rows. Given values are once, few, many or a class for expanded clones.

clone size: many
D gene: TRBD1
V gene: TRBV6-1
J gene: TRBJ2-7
CDR3 protein: CASDEPGQGYLFYEQYF
CDR3 DNA: TGTGCCAGCGACGAGCCGGGACAGGGATACTTGTTCTACGAGCAGTACTTC

clone size: many
D gene: TRBD2
V gene: TRBV27
J gene: TRBJ2-1
CDR3 protein: CASSSPYSGRAYNEQFF
CDR3 DNA: TGTGCCAGCAGTTCTCCATACAGCGGGAGGGCCTACAATGAGCAGTTCTTC

clone size: NA
D gene: TRBD1
V gene: TRBV30
J gene: TRBJ2-1
CDR3 protein: CTWSETGYYNEQFF
CDR3 DNA: TGTACCTGGTCTGAGACAGGGTATTACAATGAGCAGTTCTTC

clone size: many
D gene: NA
V gene: TRBV28
J gene: TRBJ2-3
CDR3 protein: CASSSPSPGDTQYF
CDR3 DNA: TGTGCCAGCAGTTCCCCGTCTCCCGGGGATACGCAGTATTTT

clone size: many
D gene: TRBD2
V gene: TRBV11-2
J gene: TRBJ2-7
CDR3 protein: CASSLPSGHSYEQYF
CDR3 DNA: TGTGCCAGCAGCCTCCCTAGCGGGCACTCCTACGAGCAGTACTTC

clone size: many
D gene: TRBD1
V gene: TRBV6-1
J gene: TRBJ2-3
CDR3 protein: CASSEPGQGLASQYF
CDR3 DNA: TGTGCCAGCAGTGAACCGGGACAGGGCCTCGCATCGCAGTATTTT

clone size: many
D gene: TRBD2
V gene: TRBV6-1
J gene: TRBJ2-5
CDR3 protein: CASTLAGETQYF
CDR3 DNA: TGTGCCAGCACACTAGCGGGAGAGACCCAGTACTTC

clone size: NA
D gene: TRBD1
V gene: TRBV4-2
J gene: TRBJ2-2
CDR3 protein: CASSPSHRGHVTGELFF
CDR3 DNA: TGTGCCAGCAGCCCATCTCACAGGGGGCATGTTACCGGGGAGCTGTTTTTT

clone size: NA
D gene: NA
V gene: TRBV20-1
J gene: TRBJ2-7
CDR3 protein: CSARRPTGMEQYF
CDR3 DNA: TGCAGTGCTAGGCGCCCTACAGGGATGGAGCAGTACTTC

clone size: many
D gene: NA
V gene: TRBV27
J gene: TRBJ2-7
CDR3 protein: CASSSEWQPNEQYF
CDR3 DNA: TGTGCCAGCAGTTCCGAATGGCAGCCAAACGAGCAGTACTTC

clone size: many
D gene: TRBD2
V gene: TRBV7-2
J gene: TRBJ2-1
CDR3 protein: CASSLVAGGPYNEQFF
CDR3 DNA: TGTGCCAGCAGCTTAGTAGCGGGAGGACCGTACAATGAGCAGTTCTTC

clone size: many
D gene: NA
V gene: TRBV30
J gene: TRBJ2-7
CDR3 protein: CAWSSGWHDEQYF
CDR3 DNA: TGTGCCTGGAGTTCCGGGTGGCACGACGAGCAGTACTTC